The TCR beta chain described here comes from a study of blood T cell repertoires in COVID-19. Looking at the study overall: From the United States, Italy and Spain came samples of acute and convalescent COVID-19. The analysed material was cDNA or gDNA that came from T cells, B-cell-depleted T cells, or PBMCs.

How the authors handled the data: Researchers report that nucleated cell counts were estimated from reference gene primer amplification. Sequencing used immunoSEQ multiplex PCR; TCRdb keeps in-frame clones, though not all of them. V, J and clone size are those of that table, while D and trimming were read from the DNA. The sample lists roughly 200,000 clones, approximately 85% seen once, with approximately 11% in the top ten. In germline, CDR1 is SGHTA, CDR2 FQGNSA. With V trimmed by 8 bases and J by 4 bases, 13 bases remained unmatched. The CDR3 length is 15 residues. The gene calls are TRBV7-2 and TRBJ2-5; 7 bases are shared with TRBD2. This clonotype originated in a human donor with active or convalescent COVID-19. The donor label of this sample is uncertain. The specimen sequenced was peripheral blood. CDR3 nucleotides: TGTGCCAGCCAGCCCGAGCGGGGCGGGGGAGAGACCCAGTACTTC. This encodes CASQPERGGGETQYF. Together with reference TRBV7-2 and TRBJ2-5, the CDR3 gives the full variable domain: GAGVSQSPSNKVTEKGKDVELRCDPISGHTALYWYRQSLGQGLEFLIYFQGNSAPDKSGLPSDRFSAERTGGSVSTLTIQRTQQEDSAVYLCASQPERGGGETQYFGPGTRLLVL.